The rows below give T cell receptor beta chains drawn from one sample of a study of CD8 T cells in ankylosing spondylitis. TCRdb fed the 5' RACE reads into MiXCR, producing one record per CDR3 protein. The table has 330,000 or so distinct CDR3 sequences, under 8.5% seen once. Source material: blood, either unsorted or a sorted T cell fraction (not recorded which). The receptors were sampled from a male donor with ankylosing spondylitis. The CDR3 runs from the conserved cysteine through the conserved F or W. D genes are given only for firm matches. Size is stated for part of the rows, as once, few or many counts, or as a class when the clone is expanded.

j_gene	abundance	d_gene	v_gene	CDR3aa	CDR3nt
TRBJ2-3	-	-	TRBV7-3	CASSPVAAGGDTHTQYF	TGTGCCAGCAGCCCTGTGGCGGCGGGCGGGGACACTCATACGCAGTATTTT
TRBJ2-2	-	TRBD2	TRBV24-1	CATSEGRAPNTGELFF	TGTGCCACCAGTGAAGGGAGGGCCCCGAACACCGGGGAGCTGTTTTTT
TRBJ2-7	many	-	TRBV12-3/TRBV12-4	CASSLGGSTEQYF	TGTGCCAGCAGTTTGGGGGGTAGCACCGAGCAGTACTTC
TRBJ2-2	many	TRBD2	TRBV5-5	CASNIGRPNTGELFF	TGTGCCAGCAACATCGGGAGGCCGAACACCGGGGAGCTGTTTTTT
TRBJ2-3	-	-	TRBV20-1	CSASRPGVNTDTQYF	TGCAGTGCTAGTCGACCAGGAGTAAACACAGATACGCAGTATTTT
TRBJ1-4	many	TRBD1	TRBV7-9	CASSRDSEKLFF	TGTGCCAGCAGCCGGGACAGCGAAAAACTGTTTTTT
TRBJ2-3	few	TRBD2	TRBV7-2	CASSLKAGGATDTQYF	TGTGCCAGCAGCTTAAAAGCGGGAGGGGCCACAGATACGCAGTATTTT
TRBJ2-2	many	-	TRBV5-1	CASRVENTGELFF	TGCGCCAGCAGGGTTGAGAACACCGGGGAGCTGTTTTTT
TRBJ1-2	few	TRBD1	TRBV28	CASSPQGDGYGYTF	TGTGCCAGCAGTCCCCAGGGGGATGGGTATGGCTACACCTTC
TRBJ1-3	-	-	TRBV28	CASKQGAATIYF	TGTGCCAGCAAACAAGGGGCCGCCACCATATATTTT
TRBJ1-2	few	-	TRBV4-1	CASSQEDRSSGYTF	TGCGCCAGCAGCCAGGAAGACAGGTCCTCGGGCTACACCTTC
TRBJ2-1	few	TRBD2	TRBV19	CASSITSGRRNEQFF	TGTGCCAGTAGTATTACCAGCGGGAGAAGAAATGAGCAGTTCTTC
TRBJ2-7	few	TRBD2	TRBV20-1	CSAAGPFGGSYEQYF	TGCAGTGCTGCCGGCCCCTTCGGGGGGTCCTACGAGCAGTACTTC
TRBJ2-7	few	-	TRBV12-3/TRBV12-4	CASTSDSIWDEQYF	TGTGCCAGCACCTCGGACAGCATCTGGGACGAGCAGTACTTC
TRBJ2-5	-	-	TRBV28	CASNPPGEETQYF	TGTGCCAGCAACCCGCCCGGGGAAGAGACCCAGTACTTC
TRBJ2-6	-	-	TRBV4-1	CASSQGQGSRGANVLTF	TGCGCCAGCAGCCAAGGGCAGGGAAGTCGTGGGGCCAACGTCCTGACTTTC
TRBJ2-3	-	-	TRBV30	CAWSVVGGGVDTQYF	TGTGCCTGGAGTGTCGTCGGGGGAGGAGTGGATACGCAGTATTTT
TRBJ2-7	many	-	TRBV28	CASSLTNSYEQYF	TGTGCCAGCAGCCTGACAAACTCCTACGAGCAGTACTTC
TRBJ2-1	few	TRBD2	TRBV5-6	CASSLEWGPSGYNEQFF	TGTGCCAGCAGCTTGGAATGGGGTCCTAGCGGGTACAATGAGCAGTTCTTC
TRBJ2-2	few	-	TRBV20-1	CSARDPDSSTGELFF	TGCAGTGCTAGAGATCCGGACAGCTCCACCGGGGAGCTGTTTTTT
TRBJ1-2	many	-	TRBV5-1	CASSLRQGESYGYTF	TGCGCCAGCAGCTTGCGGCAGGGAGAATCCTATGGCTACACCTTC
TRBJ1-2	few	-	TRBV7-2	CASSLAMGRSYGYTF	TGTGCCAGCAGCTTAGCGATGGGGAGGAGCTATGGCTACACCTTC
TRBJ2-1	-	TRBD1	TRBV29-1	CSVGLGQGYNEQFF	TGCAGCGTTGGCCTTGGACAGGGTTACAATGAGCAGTTCTTC
TRBJ1-1	many	TRBD1	TRBV29-1	CSVERQGGQVFEAFF	TGCAGCGTTGAACGACAGGGCGGTCAGGTTTTTGAAGCTTTCTTT
TRBJ2-1	few	-	TRBV7-2	CASSLVVGGPNEQFF	TGTGCCAGCAGCTTAGTCGTGGGAGGCCCCAATGAGCAGTTCTTC
TRBJ2-1	few	-	TRBV28	CASGPVFAFF	TGTGCCAGCGGCCCCGTTTTTGCGTTCTTC
TRBJ2-1	-	TRBD1	TRBV19	CASSPWTGTNNEQFF	TGTGCCAGTAGTCCCTGGACAGGGACGAACAATGAGCAGTTCTTC
TRBJ2-3	-	TRBD2	TRBV7-6	CASSLDTPGLAYPDTQYF	TGTGCCAGCAGCTTAGATACCCCGGGACTAGCGTATCCAGATACGCAGTATTTT
TRBJ2-7	-	-	TRBV11-2	CASSYAPGVYEQYF	TGTGCCAGCAGTTACGCGCCGGGAGTCTACGAGCAGTACTTC
TRBJ2-1	few	-	TRBV19	CASSIDGETYNEQFF	TGTGCCAGTAGTATAGACGGGGAGACCTACAATGAGCAGTTCTTC
TRBJ2-5	-	-	TRBV7-3	CASSPNTEETQYF	TGTGCCAGCAGCCCAAACACGGAGGAGACCCAGTACTTC
TRBJ2-5	many	TRBD2	TRBV3-1	CASSPPGLAEETQYF	TGTGCCAGCAGCCCCCCGGGACTAGCGGAAGAGACCCAGTACTTC
TRBJ2-2	-	-	TRBV30	CAWSVTRVTGELFF	TGTGCCTGGAGTGTCACCCGAGTCACCGGGGAGCTGTTTTTT
TRBJ2-2	many	TRBD2	TRBV9	CASSSGRAAGELFF	TGTGCCAGCAGTAGCGGGAGGGCCGCCGGGGAGCTGTTTTTT
TRBJ2-2	many	-	TRBV5-1	CASSANTGELFF	TGCGCCAGCAGCGCGAACACCGGGGAGCTGTTTTTT
TRBJ2-2	few	-	TRBV7-9	CANPGDGANTGELFF	TGTGCCAACCCTGGTGACGGCGCGAACACCGGGGAGCTGTTTTTT
TRBJ1-5	few	-	TRBV12-3/TRBV12-4	CASRMTGSNQPQHF	TGTGCCAGCAGGATGACAGGTAGCAATCAGCCCCAGCATTTT
TRBJ2-7	-	-	TRBV13	CASSLNMGLQPYEQYF	TGTGCCAGCAGCTTAAATATGGGCCTTCAACCCTACGAGCAGTACTTC
TRBJ2-2	few	-	TRBV12-3/TRBV12-4	CASSWDTNTGELFF	TGTGCCAGCAGTTGGGACACCAACACCGGGGAGCTGTTTTTT
TRBJ1-2	few	-	TRBV11-2	CASSSPIGENYGYTF	TGTGCCAGCAGCTCCCCTATTGGGGAGAACTATGGCTACACCTTC
TRBJ2-1	-	TRBD2	TRBV11-1	CASSRQGLSGRALEEQFF	TGTGCCAGCAGCCGACAGGGCTTAAGCGGGAGGGCCTTAGAGGAGCAGTTCTTC
TRBJ2-7	-	-	TRBV14	CASSPRRSYEQYF	TGTGCCAGCAGCCCCCGCCGCTCCTACGAGCAGTACTTC
TRBJ2-3	few	-	TRBV7-3	CASSGKSTDTQYF	TGTGCCAGCAGCGGGAAAAGCACAGATACGCAGTATTTT
TRBJ2-2	many	-	TRBV9	CASSVGGVVTGELFF	TGTGCCAGCAGCGTAGGGGGAGTGGTCACCGGGGAGCTGTTTTTT
TRBJ1-2	-	TRBD1	TRBV20-1	CSARDVRTGRDYGYTF	TGCAGTGCTAGAGATGTGAGGACAGGGAGGGACTATGGCTACACCTTC
TRBJ1-5	few	-	TRBV28	CASSPGGQSSKPQHF	TGTGCCAGCAGCCCCGGGGGGCAGAGCTCGAAGCCCCAGCATTTT
TRBJ1-6	many	-	TRBV15	CATSRDRVKGANSPLHF	TGTGCCACCAGCAGAGATCGAGTTAAGGGAGCTAATTCACCCCTCCACTTT
TRBJ1-5	few	-	TRBV20-1	CSAIIGGGSYSNQPQHF	TGCAGTGCCATTATTGGAGGCGGCAGCTATAGCAATCAGCCCCAGCATTTT
TRBJ1-5	many	-	TRBV4-1	CASRSGVSSNQPQHF	TGCGCCAGCAGAAGTGGTGTTAGTAGCAATCAGCCCCAGCATTTT